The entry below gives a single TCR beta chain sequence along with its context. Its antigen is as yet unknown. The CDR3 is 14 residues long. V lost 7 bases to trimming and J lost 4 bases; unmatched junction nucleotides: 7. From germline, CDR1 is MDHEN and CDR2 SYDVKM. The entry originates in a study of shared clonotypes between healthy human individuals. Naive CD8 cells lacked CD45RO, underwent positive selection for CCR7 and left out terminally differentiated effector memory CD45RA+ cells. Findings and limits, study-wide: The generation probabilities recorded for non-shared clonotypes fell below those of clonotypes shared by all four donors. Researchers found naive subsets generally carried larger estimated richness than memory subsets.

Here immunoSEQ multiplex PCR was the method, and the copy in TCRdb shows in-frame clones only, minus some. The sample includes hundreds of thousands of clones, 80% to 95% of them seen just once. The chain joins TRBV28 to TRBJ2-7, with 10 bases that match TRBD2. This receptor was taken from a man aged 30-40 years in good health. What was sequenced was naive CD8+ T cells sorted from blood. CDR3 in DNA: TGTGCCAGCACCCTAGCGGGAGCACCGTACGAGCAGTACTTC. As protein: CASTLAGAPYEQYF.